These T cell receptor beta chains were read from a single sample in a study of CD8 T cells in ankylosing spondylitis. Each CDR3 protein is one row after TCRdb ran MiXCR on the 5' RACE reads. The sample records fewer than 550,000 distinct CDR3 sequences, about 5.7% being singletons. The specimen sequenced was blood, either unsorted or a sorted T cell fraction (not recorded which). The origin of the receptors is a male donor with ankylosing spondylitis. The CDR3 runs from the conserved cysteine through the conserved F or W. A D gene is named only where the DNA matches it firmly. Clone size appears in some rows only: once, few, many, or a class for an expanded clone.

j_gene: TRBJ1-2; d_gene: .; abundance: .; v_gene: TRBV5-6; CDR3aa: CASSAGSYGYTF; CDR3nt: TGTGCCAGCAGCGCCGGGAGCTATGGCTACACCTTC
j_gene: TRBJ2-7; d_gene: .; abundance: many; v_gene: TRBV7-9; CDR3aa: CASSLGSGFDEQYF; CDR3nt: TGTGCCAGCAGCTTAGGTTCAGGGTTCGACGAGCAGTACTTC
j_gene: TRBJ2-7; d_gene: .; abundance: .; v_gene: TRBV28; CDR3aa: CASSQERGGYEQYF; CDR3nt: TGTGCCAGCAGCCAAGAAAGGGGGGGCTACGAGCAGTACTTC
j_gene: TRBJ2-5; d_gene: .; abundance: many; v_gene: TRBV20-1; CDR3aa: CSARDSRTTGETQYF; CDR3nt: TGCAGTGCTAGAGACTCCCGGACTACGGGGGAGACCCAGTACTTC
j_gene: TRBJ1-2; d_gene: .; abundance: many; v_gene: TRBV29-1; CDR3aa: CSVEQGFPVYGYTF; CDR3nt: TGCAGCGTTGAACAGGGATTTCCTGTATATGGCTACACCTTC
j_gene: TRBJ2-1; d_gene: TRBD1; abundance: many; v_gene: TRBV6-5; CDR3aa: CASSYSIGEDRDNEQFF; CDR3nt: TGTGCCAGCAGTTACTCGATAGGTGAGGACAGGGACAATGAGCAGTTCTTC
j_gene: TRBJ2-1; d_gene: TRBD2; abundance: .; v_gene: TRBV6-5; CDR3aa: CASSYLAGGSYNEQFF; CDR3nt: TGTGCCAGCAGCTATCTAGCGGGGGGCTCCTACAATGAGCAGTTCTTC
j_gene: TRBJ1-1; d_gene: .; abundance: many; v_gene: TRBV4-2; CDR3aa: CASSQVGLEAFF; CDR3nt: TGTGCCAGCAGCCAAGTCGGATTGGAAGCTTTCTTT
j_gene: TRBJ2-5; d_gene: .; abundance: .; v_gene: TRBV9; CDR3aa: CASSVDWTDQETQYF; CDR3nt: TGTGCCAGCAGCGTAGATTGGACAGACCAAGAGACCCAGTACTTC
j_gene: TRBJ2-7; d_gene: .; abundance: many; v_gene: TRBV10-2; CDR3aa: CASSRQDEQYF; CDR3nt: TGCGCCAGCAGTAGACAGGACGAGCAGTACTTC
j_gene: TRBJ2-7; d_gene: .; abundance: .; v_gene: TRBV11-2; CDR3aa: CASSRGRLVGLWF; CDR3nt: TGTGCCAGCAGCCGAGGTCGGTTGGTCGGTCTGTGGTTC
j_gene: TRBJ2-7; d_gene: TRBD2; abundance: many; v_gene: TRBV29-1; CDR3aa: CSVTPPGGPYEQYF; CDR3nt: TGCAGCGTTACTCCCCCGGGAGGGCCCTACGAGCAGTACTTC
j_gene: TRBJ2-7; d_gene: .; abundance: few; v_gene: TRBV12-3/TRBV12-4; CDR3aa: CASSLAGLPVSYEQYF; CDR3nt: TGTGCCAGCAGTTTAGCCGGACTACCTGTCTCCTACGAGCAGTACTTC
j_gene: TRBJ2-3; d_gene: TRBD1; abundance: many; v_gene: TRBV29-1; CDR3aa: CSVVGGTGLIPDTQYF; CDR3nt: TGCAGCGTTGTTGGAGGGACAGGGTTGATCCCAGATACGCAGTATTTT
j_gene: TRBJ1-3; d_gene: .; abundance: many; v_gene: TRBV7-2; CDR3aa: CASSLRMSSGNTIYF; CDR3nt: TGTGCCAGCAGCCTTCGAATGAGCTCTGGAAACACCATATATTTT
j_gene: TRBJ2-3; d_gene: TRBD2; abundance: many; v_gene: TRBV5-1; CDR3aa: CASSTGLAGASTDTQYF; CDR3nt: TGCGCCAGCAGCACGGGACTAGCGGGAGCTAGCACAGATACGCAGTATTTT
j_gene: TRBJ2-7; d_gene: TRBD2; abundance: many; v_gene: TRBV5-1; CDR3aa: CASSATSGGQGYEQYF; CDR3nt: TGCGCCAGCAGCGCTACGAGCGGGGGTCAAGGCTACGAGCAGTACTTC
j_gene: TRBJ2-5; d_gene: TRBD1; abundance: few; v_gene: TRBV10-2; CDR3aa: CASSRQGLGTQYF; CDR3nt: TGCGCCAGCAGCAGACAGGGCCTCGGGACCCAGTACTTC
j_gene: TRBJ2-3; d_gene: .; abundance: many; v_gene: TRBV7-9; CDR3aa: CASRRLENSDTQYF; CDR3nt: TGTGCCTCTCGGCGACTAGAAAATTCAGATACGCAGTATTTT
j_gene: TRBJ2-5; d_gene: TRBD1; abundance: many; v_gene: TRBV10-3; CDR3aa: CAISESRGETQYF; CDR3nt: TGTGCCATCAGTGAGTCCAGGGGGGAGACCCAGTACTTC
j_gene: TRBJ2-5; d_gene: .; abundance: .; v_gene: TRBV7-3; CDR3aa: CASSRDVGTTQYF; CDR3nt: TGTGCCAGCAGCCGCGACGTCGGGACGACCCAGTACTTC
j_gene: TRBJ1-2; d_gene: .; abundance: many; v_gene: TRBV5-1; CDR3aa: CASSLVAGDNYGYTF; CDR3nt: TGCGCCAGCAGCTTGGTAGCAGGGGATAACTATGGCTACACCTTC
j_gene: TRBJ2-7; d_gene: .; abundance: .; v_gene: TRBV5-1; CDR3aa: CASSLWDARTHSYEQYF; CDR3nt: TGCGCCAGCAGCTTGTGGGATGCTAGGACTCACTCCTACGAGCAGTACTTC
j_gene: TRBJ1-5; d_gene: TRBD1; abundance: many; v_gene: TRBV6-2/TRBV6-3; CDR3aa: CASRTGGANQPQHF; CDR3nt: TGTGCCAGCCGGACAGGGGGCGCAAATCAGCCCCAGCATTTT
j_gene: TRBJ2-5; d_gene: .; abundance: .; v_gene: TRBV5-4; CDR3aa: CAISPGVIQETQYF; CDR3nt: TGTGCCATCAGCCCCGGGGTTATCCAAGAGACCCAGTACTTC
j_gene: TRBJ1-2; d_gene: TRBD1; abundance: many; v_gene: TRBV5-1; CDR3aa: CASSLTRGQGVYGYTF; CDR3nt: TGCGCCAGCAGCTTAACGCGAGGACAGGGGGTCTATGGCTACACCTTC
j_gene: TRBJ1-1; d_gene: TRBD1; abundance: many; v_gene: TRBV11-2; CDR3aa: CASSPTFYGQETEAFF; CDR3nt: TGTGCCAGCAGCCCTACCTTCTACGGACAGGAGACTGAAGCTTTCTTT
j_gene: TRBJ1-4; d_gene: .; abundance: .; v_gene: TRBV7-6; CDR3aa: CARMRGLTAEKLFF; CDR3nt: TGTGCCAGGATGAGGGGCCTCACCGCCGAAAAACTGTTTTTT
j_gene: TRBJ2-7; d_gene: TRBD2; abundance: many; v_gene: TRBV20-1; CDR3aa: CSALAGRSYEQYF; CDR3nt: TGCAGTGCTCTAGCGGGTAGAAGCTACGAGCAGTACTTC
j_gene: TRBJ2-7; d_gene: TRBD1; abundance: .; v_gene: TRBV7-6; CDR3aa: CASSLMAGGYDEQYF; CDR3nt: TGTGCCAGCAGCTTGATGGCAGGGGGTTACGACGAGCAGTACTTC
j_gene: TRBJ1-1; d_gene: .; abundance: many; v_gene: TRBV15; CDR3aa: CATSRRLMNTEAFF; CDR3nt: TGTGCCACCAGCAGACGATTAATGAACACTGAAGCTTTCTTT
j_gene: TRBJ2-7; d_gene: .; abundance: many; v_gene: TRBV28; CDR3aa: CASSSEGRGVYEQYF; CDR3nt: TGTGCCAGCAGTTCCGAGGGCAGGGGGGTCTACGAGCAGTACTTC
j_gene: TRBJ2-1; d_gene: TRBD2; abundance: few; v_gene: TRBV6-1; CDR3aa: CASNGGGFYSYNEQFF; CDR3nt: TGTGCCAGCAACGGGGGGGGGTTTTACTCCTACAATGAGCAGTTCTTC
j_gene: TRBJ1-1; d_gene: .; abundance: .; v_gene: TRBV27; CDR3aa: CASSLGRGYGTEAFF; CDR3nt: TGTGCCAGCAGTTTGGGGAGAGGGTACGGCACTGAAGCTTTCTTT
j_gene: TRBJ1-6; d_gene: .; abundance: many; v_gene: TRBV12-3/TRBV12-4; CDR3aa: CASSLRGGSKGSPLHF; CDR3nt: TGTGCCAGCAGTTTAAGGGGGGGGTCGAAAGGTTCACCCCTCCACTTT
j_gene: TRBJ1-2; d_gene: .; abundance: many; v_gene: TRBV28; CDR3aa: CASGSTGSAGYTF; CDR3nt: TGTGCCAGCGGATCAACAGGGTCGGCTGGCTACACCTTC
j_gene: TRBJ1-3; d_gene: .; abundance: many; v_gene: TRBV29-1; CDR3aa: CSVELDRSDTIYF; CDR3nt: TGCAGCGTTGAACTGGACAGATCGGACACCATATATTTT
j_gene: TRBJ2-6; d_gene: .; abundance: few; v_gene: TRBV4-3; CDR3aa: CASSQDPQSGANVLTF; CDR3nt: TGCGCCAGCAGCCAAGATCCGCAATCTGGGGCCAACGTCCTGACTTTC
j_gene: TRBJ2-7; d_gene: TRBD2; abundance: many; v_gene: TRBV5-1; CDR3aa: CASSLAGRRIYEQYF; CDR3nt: TGCGCCAGCAGCTTAGCGGGACGGAGAATCTACGAGCAGTACTTC
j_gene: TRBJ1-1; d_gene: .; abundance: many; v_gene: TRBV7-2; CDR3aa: CASRAELNTEAFF; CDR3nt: TGTGCCTCCCGAGCAGAATTGAACACTGAAGCTTTCTTT
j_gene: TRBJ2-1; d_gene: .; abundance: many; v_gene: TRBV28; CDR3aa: CASSLNPEGRSSYNEQFF; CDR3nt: TGTGCCAGCAGTTTAAACCCAGAGGGCCGGAGCTCCTACAATGAGCAGTTCTTC
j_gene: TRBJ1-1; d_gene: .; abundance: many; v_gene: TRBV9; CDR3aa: CASSGGKLGDAFF; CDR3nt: TGTGCCAGCAGCGGTGGGAAATTGGGCGACGCTTTCTTT
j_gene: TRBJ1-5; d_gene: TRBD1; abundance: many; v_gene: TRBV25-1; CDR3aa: CASSDGGTGGNQPQHF; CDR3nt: TGTGCCAGCAGTGATGGAGGGACAGGGGGCAATCAGCCCCAGCATTTT
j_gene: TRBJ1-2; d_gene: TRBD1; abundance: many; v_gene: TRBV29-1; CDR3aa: CSALDRGKRNYGYTF; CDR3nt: TGCAGCGCCCTGGACAGGGGGAAGAGAAACTATGGCTACACCTTC
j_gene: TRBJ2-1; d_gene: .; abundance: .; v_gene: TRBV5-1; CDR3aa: CASSLRGEGQFF; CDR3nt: TGCGCCAGCAGCTTGAGGGGGGAGGGGCAGTTCTTC
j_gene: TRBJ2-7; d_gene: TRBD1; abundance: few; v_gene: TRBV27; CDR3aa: CASRRDREYEQYF; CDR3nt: TGTGCCAGCAGGAGGGACAGGGAATACGAGCAGTACTTC
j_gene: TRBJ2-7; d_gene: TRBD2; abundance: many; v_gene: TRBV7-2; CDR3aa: CASSPGLAGGGYEQYF; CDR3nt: TGTGCCAGCAGCCCGGGACTAGCGGGAGGGGGCTACGAGCAGTACTTC
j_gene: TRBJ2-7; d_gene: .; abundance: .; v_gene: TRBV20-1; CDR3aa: CSAFGQFYEQYF; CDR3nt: TGCAGTGCCTTTGGACAGTTCTACGAGCAGTACTTC
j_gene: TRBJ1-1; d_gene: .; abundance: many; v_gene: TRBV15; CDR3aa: CATSRAPLGKPEAFF; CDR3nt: TGTGCCACCAGCAGAGCCCCCTTGGGCAAACCTGAAGCTTTCTTT
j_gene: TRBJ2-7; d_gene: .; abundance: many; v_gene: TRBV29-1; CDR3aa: CSVGGGLDYEQYF; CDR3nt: TGCAGCGTTGGAGGTGGGTTGGACTACGAGCAGTACTTC
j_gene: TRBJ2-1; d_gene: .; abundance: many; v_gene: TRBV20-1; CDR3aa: CSAREGNPYNEQFF; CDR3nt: TGCAGTGCTAGGGAGGGGAATCCATACAATGAGCAGTTCTTC
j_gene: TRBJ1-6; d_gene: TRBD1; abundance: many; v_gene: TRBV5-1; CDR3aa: CASSYGADRGDSPLHF; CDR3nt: TGCGCCAGCAGCTACGGGGCGGACAGGGGGGATTCACCCCTCCACTTT
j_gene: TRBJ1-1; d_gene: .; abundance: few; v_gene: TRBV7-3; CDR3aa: CASSLSHGGTEAFF; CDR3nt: TGTGCCAGCAGCTTATCCCACGGGGGCACTGAAGCTTTCTTT
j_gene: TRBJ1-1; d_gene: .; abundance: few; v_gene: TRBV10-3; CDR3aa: CAIAEKGGAPNTEAFF; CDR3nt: TGTGCCATCGCTGAGAAAGGAGGCGCCCCGAACACTGAAGCTTTCTTT
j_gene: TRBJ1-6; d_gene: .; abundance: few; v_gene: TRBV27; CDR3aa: CASSLLPSLNSPLHF; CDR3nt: TGTGCCAGCAGTTTGCTACCCAGCTTAAATTCACCCCTCCACTTT
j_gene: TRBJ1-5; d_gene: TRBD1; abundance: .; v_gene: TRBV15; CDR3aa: CATSGDRYNQPQHF; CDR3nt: TGTGCCACCAGCGGGGACAGATACAATCAGCCCCAGCATTTT
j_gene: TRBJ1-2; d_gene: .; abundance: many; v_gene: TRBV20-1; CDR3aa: CSARWTLTGYTF; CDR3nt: TGCAGTGCTCGGTGGACTTTAACGGGCTACACCTTC